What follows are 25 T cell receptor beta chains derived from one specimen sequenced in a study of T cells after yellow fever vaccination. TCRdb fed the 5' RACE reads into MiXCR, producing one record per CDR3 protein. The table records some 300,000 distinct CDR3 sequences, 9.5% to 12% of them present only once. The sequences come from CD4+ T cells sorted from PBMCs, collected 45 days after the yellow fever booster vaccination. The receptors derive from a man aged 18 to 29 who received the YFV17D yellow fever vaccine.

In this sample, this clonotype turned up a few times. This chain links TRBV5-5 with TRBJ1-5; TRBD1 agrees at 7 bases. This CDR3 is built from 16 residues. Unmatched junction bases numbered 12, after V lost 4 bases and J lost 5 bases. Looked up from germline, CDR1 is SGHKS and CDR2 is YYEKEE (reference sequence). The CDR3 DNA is TGTGCCAGCAGCCTCAGGGGGGGAGTCGGGTATCAGCCCCAGCATTTT. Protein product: CASSLRGGVGYQPQHF.

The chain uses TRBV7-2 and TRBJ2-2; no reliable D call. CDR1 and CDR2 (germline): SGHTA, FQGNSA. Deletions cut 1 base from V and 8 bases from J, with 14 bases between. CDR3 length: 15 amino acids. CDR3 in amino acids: CASSLVWALRGELFF. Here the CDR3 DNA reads TGTGCCAGCAGCTTAGTTTGGGCCCTTAGGGGGGAGCTGTTTTTT. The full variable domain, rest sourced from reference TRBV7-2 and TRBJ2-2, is GAGVSQSPSNKVTEKGKDVELRCDPISGHTALYWYRQSLGQGLEFLIYFQGNSAPDKSGLPSDRFSAERTGGSVSTLTIQRTQQEDSAVYLCASSLVWALRGELFFGEGSRLTVL.

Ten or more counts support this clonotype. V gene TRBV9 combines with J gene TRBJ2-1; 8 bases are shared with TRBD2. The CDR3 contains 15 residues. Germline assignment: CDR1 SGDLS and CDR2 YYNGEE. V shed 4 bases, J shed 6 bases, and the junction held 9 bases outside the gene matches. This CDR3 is CASSPRSGSRNEQFF. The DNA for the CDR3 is TGTGCCAGCAGCCCTCGGAGCGGGAGCCGCAATGAGCAGTTCTTC.

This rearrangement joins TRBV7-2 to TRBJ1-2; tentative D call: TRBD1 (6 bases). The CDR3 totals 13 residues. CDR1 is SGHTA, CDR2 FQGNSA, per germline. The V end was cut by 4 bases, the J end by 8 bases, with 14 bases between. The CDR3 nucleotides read TGTGCCAGCAGCTCAAGCTGGGGGCAGGGCTACACCTTC. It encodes CASSSSWGQGYTF.

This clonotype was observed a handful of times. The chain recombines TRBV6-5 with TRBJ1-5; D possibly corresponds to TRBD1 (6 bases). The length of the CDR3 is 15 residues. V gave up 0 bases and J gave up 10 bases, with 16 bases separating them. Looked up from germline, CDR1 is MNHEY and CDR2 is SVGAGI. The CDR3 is CASSYSQGRAGPQHF. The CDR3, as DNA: TGTGCCAGCAGTTACTCACAGGGACGGGCGGGCCCCCAGCATTTT.

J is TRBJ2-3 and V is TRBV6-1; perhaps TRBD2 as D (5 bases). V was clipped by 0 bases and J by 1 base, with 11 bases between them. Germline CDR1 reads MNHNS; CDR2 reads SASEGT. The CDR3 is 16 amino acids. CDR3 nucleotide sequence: TGTGCCAGCAGTGAAGCAGAGGGATACCGCACAGATACGCAGTATTTT. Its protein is CASSEAEGYRTDTQYF.

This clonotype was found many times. The CDR3 sequence: CASSRQDSPSGANVLTF. CDR3 nucleotide sequence: TGCGCCAGCAGCCGACAGGACAGTCCCTCTGGGGCCAACGTCCTGACTTTC. This sequence joins TRBV4-1 and TRBJ2-6; TRBD1 is a possible D gene (6 bases). CDR1 MGHRA and CDR2 YSYEKL come from the germline V gene. The CDR3 has 17 amino acids. The V end lost 4 bases, the J end lost 0 bases, and 13 bases lay between the germline ends.

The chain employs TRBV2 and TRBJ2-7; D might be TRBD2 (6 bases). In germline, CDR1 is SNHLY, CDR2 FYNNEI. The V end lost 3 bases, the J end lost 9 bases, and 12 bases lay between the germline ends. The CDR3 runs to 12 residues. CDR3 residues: CASSDHRRGQYF. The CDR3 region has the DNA TGTGCCAGCAGTGATCACAGGCGGGGGCAGTACTTC.

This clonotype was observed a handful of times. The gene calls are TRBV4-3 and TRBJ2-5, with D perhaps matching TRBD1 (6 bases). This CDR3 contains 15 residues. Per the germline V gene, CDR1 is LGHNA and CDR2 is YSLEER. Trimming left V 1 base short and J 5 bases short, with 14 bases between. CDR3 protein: CASSQAVAGDETQYF. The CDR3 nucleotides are TGCGCCAGCAGCCAAGCCGTGGCAGGGGATGAGACCCAGTACTTC.

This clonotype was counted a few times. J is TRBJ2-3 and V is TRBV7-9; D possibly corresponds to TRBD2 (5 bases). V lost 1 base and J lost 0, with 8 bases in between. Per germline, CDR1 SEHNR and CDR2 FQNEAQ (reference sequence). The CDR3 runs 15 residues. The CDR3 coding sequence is TGTGCCAGCAGCTTAGGGAGGATTAGCACAGATACGCAGTATTTT. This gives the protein CASSLGRISTDTQYF.

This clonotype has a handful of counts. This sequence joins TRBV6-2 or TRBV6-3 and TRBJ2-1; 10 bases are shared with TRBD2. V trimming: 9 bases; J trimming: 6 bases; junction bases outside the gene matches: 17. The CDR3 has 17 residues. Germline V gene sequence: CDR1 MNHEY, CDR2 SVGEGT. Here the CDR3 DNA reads TGTGCCAGTGCCGTCGGGAACCTAGCGGGGGCCTCCAATGAGCAGTTCTTC. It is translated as CASAVGNLAGASNEQFF.

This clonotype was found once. CDR3 residues: CASSISGVAQETQYF. As DNA, the CDR3 is TGTGCCAGTAGTATAAGCGGGGTTGCTCAAGAGACCCAGTACTTC. The chain links TRBV19 to TRBJ2-5, with 7 positions matching TRBD2. Germline V gives CDR1 LNHDA, CDR2 SQIVND (reference sequence). The CDR3 is 15 residues long. With 2 bases clipped from V and 2 bases from J, the junction kept 5 bases outside the gene matches. Complete variable domain (other parts from reference TRBV19 and TRBJ2-5): DGGITQSPKYLFRKEGQNVTLSCEQNLNHDAMYWYRQDPGQGLRLIYYSQIVNDFQKGDIAEGYSVSREKKESFPLTVTSAQKNPTAFYLCASSISGVAQETQYFGPGTRLLVL.

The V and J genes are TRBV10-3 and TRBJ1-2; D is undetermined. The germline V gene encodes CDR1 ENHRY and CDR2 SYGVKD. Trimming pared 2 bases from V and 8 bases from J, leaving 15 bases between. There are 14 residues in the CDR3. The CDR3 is CAISEEMGAGGYTF. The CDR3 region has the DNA TGTGCCATCAGTGAGGAAATGGGAGCGGGGGGCTACACCTTC.

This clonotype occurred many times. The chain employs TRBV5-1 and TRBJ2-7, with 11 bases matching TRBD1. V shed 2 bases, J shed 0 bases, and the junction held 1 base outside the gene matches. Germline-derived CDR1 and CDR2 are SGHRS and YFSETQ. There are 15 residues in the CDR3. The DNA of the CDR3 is TGCGCCAGCAGCTTAGGGACAGGGGGCTCCTACGAGCAGTACTTC. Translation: CASSLGTGGSYEQYF. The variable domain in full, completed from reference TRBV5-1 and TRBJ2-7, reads KAGVTQTPRYLIKTRGQQVTLSCSPISGHRSVSWYQQTPGQGLQFLFEYFSETQRNKGNFPGRFSGRQFSNSRSEMNVSTLELGDSALYLCASSLGTGGSYEQYFGPGTRLTVT.

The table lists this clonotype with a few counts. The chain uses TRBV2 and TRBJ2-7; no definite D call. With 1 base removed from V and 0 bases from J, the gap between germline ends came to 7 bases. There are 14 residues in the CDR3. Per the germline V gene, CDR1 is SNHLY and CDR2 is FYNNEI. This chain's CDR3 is CASSEGIASYEQYF. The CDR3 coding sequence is TGTGCCAGCAGTGAAGGAATAGCCTCCTACGAGCAGTACTTC. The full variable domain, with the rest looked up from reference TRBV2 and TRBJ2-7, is EPEVTQTPSHQVTQMGQEVILRCVPISNHLYFYWYRQILGQKVEFLVSFYNNEISEKSEIFDDQFSVERPDGSNFTLKIRSTKLEDSAMYFCASSEGIASYEQYFGPGTRLTVT.

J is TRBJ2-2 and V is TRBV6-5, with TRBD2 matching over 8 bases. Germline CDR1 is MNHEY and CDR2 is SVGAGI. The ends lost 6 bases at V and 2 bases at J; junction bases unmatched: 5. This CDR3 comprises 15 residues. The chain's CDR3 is CASRAAGANTGELFF. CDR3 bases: TGTGCCAGCAGGGCAGCGGGGGCTAACACCGGGGAGCTGTTTTTT.

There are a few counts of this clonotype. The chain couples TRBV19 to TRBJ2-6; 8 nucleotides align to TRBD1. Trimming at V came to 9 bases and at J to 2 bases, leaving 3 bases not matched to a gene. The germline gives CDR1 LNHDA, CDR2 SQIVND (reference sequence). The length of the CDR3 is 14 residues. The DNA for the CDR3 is TGTGCCAGCGACAGGGGAGCTGGGGCCAACGTCCTGACTTTC. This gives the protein CASDRGAGANVLTF.

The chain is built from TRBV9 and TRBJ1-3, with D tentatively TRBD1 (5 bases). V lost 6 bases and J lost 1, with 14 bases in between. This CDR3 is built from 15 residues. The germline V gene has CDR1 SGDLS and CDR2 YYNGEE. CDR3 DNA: TGTGCCAGCACCCCGGTGGGGGTTTCTGGAAACACCATATATTTT. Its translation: CASTPVGVSGNTIYF.

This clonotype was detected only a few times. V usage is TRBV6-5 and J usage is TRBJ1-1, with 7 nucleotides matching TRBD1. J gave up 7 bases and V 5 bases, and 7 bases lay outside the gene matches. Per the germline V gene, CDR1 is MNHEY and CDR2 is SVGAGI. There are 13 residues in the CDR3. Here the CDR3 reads CASSNIQGSEAFF. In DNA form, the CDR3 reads TGTGCCAGCAGTAATATACAGGGGAGTGAAGCTTTCTTT.

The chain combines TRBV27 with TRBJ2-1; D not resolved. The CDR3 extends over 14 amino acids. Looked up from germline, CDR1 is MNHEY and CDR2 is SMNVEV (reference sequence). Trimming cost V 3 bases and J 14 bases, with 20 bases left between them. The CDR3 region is CASSLAWGRERKFF. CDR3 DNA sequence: TGTGCCAGCAGTTTGGCGTGGGGTCGTGAGAGAAAGTTCTTC.

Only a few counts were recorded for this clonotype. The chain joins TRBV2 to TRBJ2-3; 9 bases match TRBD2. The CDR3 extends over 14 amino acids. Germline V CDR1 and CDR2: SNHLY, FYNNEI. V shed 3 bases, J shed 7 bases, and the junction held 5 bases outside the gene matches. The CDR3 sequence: CASSDNSGGNTQYF. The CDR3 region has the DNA TGTGCCAGCAGTGACAACAGCGGGGGGAATACGCAGTATTTT.

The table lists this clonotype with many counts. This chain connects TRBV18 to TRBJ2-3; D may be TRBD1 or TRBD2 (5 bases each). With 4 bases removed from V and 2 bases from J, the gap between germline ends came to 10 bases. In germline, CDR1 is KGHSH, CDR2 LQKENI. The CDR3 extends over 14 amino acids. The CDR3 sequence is CASSLTGTTDTQYF. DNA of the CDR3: TGTGCCAGCTCACTCACCGGGACCACAGATACGCAGTATTTT.

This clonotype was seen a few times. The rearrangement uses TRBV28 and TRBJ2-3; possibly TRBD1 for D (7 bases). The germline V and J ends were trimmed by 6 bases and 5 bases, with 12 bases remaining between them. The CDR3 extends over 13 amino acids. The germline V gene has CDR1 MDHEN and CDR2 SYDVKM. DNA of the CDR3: TGTGCCAGCAGGCCCCAGGGGGGAGATACGCAGTATTTT. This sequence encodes CASRPQGGDTQYF.

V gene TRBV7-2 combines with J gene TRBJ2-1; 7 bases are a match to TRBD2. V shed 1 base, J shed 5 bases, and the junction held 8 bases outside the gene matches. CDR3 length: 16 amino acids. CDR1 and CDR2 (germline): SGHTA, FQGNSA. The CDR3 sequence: CASSLVGGGGDNEQFF. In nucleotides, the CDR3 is TGTGCCAGCAGCTTAGTTGGCGGGGGAGGGGACAATGAGCAGTTCTTC.

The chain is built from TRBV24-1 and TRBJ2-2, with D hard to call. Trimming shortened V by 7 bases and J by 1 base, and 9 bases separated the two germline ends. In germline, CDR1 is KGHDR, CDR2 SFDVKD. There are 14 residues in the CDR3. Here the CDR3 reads CATRSPENTGELFF. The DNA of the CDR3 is TGTGCCACCAGGAGCCCAGAGAACACCGGGGAGCTGTTTTTT.